The 26 T cell receptor beta chains reported below all come from one sample, sequenced in a study of CD4 T cells in relation to SARS-CoV-2 and coronaviruses. CD4+ T cells from unexposed donors were obtained before the COVID-19 pandemic (2011-2018). CD4+ T cells were isolated from the cells after about 11 days of culture. No antigen has been identified for these receptors. Only in-frame clones appear in the TCRdb table, and some are missing; sequencing was by immunoSEQ multiplex PCR. This sample has about 21,000 clones, with 76% found just once. Sequenced sample: CD4+ T cells from PBMCs, cultured in vitro. The receptors originated from a human donor in good health.

The CDR3 sequence is CASSMGVDNEQFF. Written as DNA, the CDR3 is TGTGCCAGCAGTATGGGAGTTGACAATGAGCAGTTCTTC. The V and J genes are TRBV7-9 and TRBJ2-1; perhaps TRBD2 as D (5 bases). The germline V gene encodes CDR1 SEHNR and CDR2 FQNEAQ (reference sequence). V gave up 6 bases and J gave up 5 bases, with 11 bases separating them. The CDR3 is 13 amino acids.

V is TRBV18 and J is TRBJ2-7, with D possibly TRBD2 on 6 matching bases. V lost 6 bases and J 4 bases, leaving 19 bases between the germline ends. This CDR3 is 15 amino acids long. Germline CDR1 and CDR2: KGHSH and LQKENI. The chain's CDR3 is CASSEGLGGLYEQYF. The CDR3 DNA reads TGTGCCAGCTCGGAGGGACTGGGCGGTTTGTACGAGCAGTACTTC.

This chain connects TRBV19 to TRBJ1-5, with D hard to call. V was shortened by 1 base and J by 6 bases, with 10 bases between the two germline ends. The CDR3 totals 14 residues. The V gene's germline CDR1 is LNHDA and CDR2 SQIVND (reference sequence). CDR3 DNA: TGTGCCAGTAGTATAGTGGGCAGTAGTCAGCCCCAGCATTTT. Translating it yields CASSIVGSSQPQHF.

The rearrangement uses TRBV5-1 and TRBJ2-2, with TRBD2 matching over 7 bases. The J segment lost 0 bases and the V segment lost 2 bases, leaving 4 bases of the junction unmatched. Germline loops: CDR1 SGHRS, CDR2 YFSETQ. The CDR3 consists of 16 residues. The CDR3 nucleotides read TGCGCCAGCAGCTTACTAGCGCTAGCGAACACCGGGGAGCTGTTTTTT. Translation: CASSLLALANTGELFF. Drawing the rest from reference TRBV5-1 and TRBJ2-2, the complete variable domain is KAGVTQTPRYLIKTRGQQVTLSCSPISGHRSVSWYQQTPGQGLQFLFEYFSETQRNKGNFPGRFSGRQFSNSRSEMNVSTLELGDSALYLCASSLLALANTGELFFGEGSRLTVL.

The chain recombines TRBV6-5 with TRBJ1-4, with D perhaps matching TRBD1 (5 bases). Germline V gene lookup returns CDR1 MNHEY and CDR2 SVGAGI. Trimming stripped 8 bases from V and 4 bases from J, with 8 bases between. The CDR3 totals 12 residues. CDR3 in DNA: TGTGCCAGCGCAGGGATTAATGAAAAACTGTTTTTT. Translating gives CASAGINEKLFF.

The V and J genes are TRBV10-3 and TRBJ1-2, with D perhaps matching TRBD1 (5 bases). CDR1 and CDR2 (germline): ENHRY, SYGVKD. The CDR3 has 13 amino acids. V was clipped by 3 bases and J by 2 bases, with 7 bases between them. CDR3: CAISDQGNYGYTF. CDR3 DNA: TGTGCCATCAGTGATCAGGGAAACTATGGCTACACCTTC.

This chain links TRBV10-3 with TRBJ1-2; 8 bases align to TRBD1. Per germline, CDR1 ENHRY and CDR2 SYGVKD. V shed 7 bases, J shed 8 bases, and the junction held 3 bases outside the gene matches. CDR3 size: 11 residues. The DNA of the CDR3 is TGTGCCATCACGACAGGGGCCGGCTACACCTTC. Translation: CAITTGAGYTF.

The CDR3 nucleotides are TGTGCCATCAGTGAGTCAGCGTCGTCTGAAGCTTTCTTT. The encoded protein is CAISESASSEAFF. This chain joins TRBV10-3 and TRBJ1-1; D is undetermined. Trimming took off 0 bases at V and 6 bases at J, with 8 bases between the two ends. Germline CDR1 reads ENHRY; CDR2 reads SYGVKD. This CDR3 has 13 residues.

The J gene is TRBJ2-1, the V gene TRBV2; 9 bases line up with TRBD2. The germline V gene encodes CDR1 SNHLY and CDR2 FYNNEI. V was pared by 5 bases and J by 8 bases, with 7 bases of the junction left unmatched. The CDR3 runs to 14 residues. For the CDR3, the DNA is TGTGCCAGCAGTTTGTCTAGCGGGATCGATGAGCAGTTCTTC. The encoded protein is CASSLSSGIDEQFF. The full variable domain, completed using reference TRBV2 and TRBJ2-1, is EPEVTQTPSHQVTQMGQEVILRCVPISNHLYFYWYRQILGQKVEFLVSFYNNEISEKSEIFDDQFSVERPDGSNFTLKIRSTKLEDSAMYFCASSLSSGIDEQFFGPGTRLTVL.

The rearrangement uses TRBV19 and TRBJ2-1; 10 nucleotides match TRBD1. J was trimmed by 5 bases and V by 7 bases; bases with no gene match: 8. This CDR3 is 15 amino acids long. Germline lookup yields CDR1 LNHDA and CDR2 SQIVND (reference sequence). CDR3 region: CASISPGQGNNEQFF. The CDR3 DNA is TGTGCCAGTATATCACCGGGACAGGGGAACAATGAGCAGTTCTTC.

In this sample, this clone turned up a few times. The CDR3 DNA is TGCGCCAGCAGAAACGAGCGGAGCTCCTACAATGAGCAGTTCTTC. As protein: CASRNERSSYNEQFF. The chain combines TRBV5-1 with TRBJ2-1; weak D call: TRBD2 (5 bases). Per germline, CDR1 SGHRS and CDR2 YFSETQ. The V end was cut by 5 bases, the J end by 0 bases, with 12 bases between. The CDR3 contains 15 residues.

This chain joins TRBV5-1 and TRBJ1-3; perhaps TRBD1 as D (6 bases). V lost 1 base and J 3 bases, leaving 11 bases between the germline ends. The CDR3 is made up of 15 amino acids. Germline values: CDR1 SGHRS, CDR2 YFSETQ. The CDR3 bases are TGCGCCAGCAGCTTGTATGGGGGGCTTGGAAACACCATATATTTT. It specifies CASSLYGGLGNTIYF.

The CDR3 DNA reads TGTGCCAGCAGTGAGCGCGACAGGGGTGCCTACGAGCAGTACTTC. It yields the protein CASSERDRGAYEQYF. The chain recombines TRBV2 with TRBJ2-7; 8 bases map to TRBD1. This CDR3 is built from 15 residues. V was clipped by 3 bases and J by 2 bases; unmatched bases: 6. In germline, CDR1 is SNHLY, CDR2 FYNNEI.

This clone was detected once. The V gene is TRBV9, the J gene TRBJ2-5; D is ambiguous. This CDR3 is built from 14 residues. Trimming left V 4 bases short and J 5 bases short, with 15 bases between. CDR1 is SGDLS and CDR2 is YYNGEE in the germline V gene. The CDR3 nucleotides are TGTGCCAGCAGCCCCCGGGCAGTCAAGGAGACCCAGTACTTC. Amino acid sequence: CASSPRAVKETQYF. The full variable domain, with the rest looked up from reference TRBV9 and TRBJ2-5, is DSGVTQTPKHLITATGQRVTLRCSPRSGDLSVYWYQQSLDQGLQFLIQYYNGEERAKGNILERFSAQQFPDLHSELNLSSLELGDSALYFCASSPRAVKETQYFGPGTRLLVL.

This chain links TRBV3-1 (or the pseudogene TRBV3-2) with TRBJ2-7, with D possibly matching TRBD2 (6 bases). Looked up from germline, CDR1 is LGHDT and CDR2 is YNNKEL (reference sequence). This CDR3 is built from 18 residues. Trimming removed 2 bases at V and 3 bases at J, with 23 bases between. The CDR3 bases are TGTGCCAGCAGCCAATGGGGGGTCGGACGAGGTAGGGGCTACGAGCAGTACTTC. As protein: CASSQWGVGRGRGYEQYF.

This chain connects TRBV7-8 to TRBJ2-3; 7 nucleotides line up with TRBD2. CDR3 length: 16 residues. V lost 3 bases and J lost 0; bases outside the gene matches: 6. Germline values: CDR1 SGHVS, CDR2 FQNEAQ. The CDR3 DNA is TGTGCCAGCAGCTTTGCGGGACTATCTAGCACAGATACGCAGTATTTT. Its protein is CASSFAGLSSTDTQYF.

The rearrangement joins TRBV24-1 to TRBJ2-5, with 10 positions matching TRBD1. V lost 4 bases and J lost 0; bases outside the gene matches: 4. CDR3 length: 16 amino acids. Germline assignment: CDR1 KGHDR and CDR2 SFDVKD. The CDR3 spells CATSDTGQGYQETQYF. The DNA for the CDR3 is TGTGCCACCAGTGACACGGGACAGGGGTACCAAGAGACCCAGTACTTC.

This clone is categorized as hyperexpanded. The chain is built from TRBV19 and TRBJ2-7, with D uncertain. Germline V gene sequence: CDR1 LNHDA, CDR2 SQIVND (reference sequence). The ends were cut back, 3 bases at V and 5 bases at J, with 8 bases in the middle. The length of the CDR3 is 12 residues. The CDR3 DNA sequence: TGTGCCAGTAGTATTAGGTCTGACGAGCAGTACTTC. Its protein product is CASSIRSDEQYF.

The chain carries TRBV3-1 (or the pseudogene TRBV3-2) and TRBJ1-1; D not certain. The germline gives CDR1 LGHDT, CDR2 YNNKEL (reference sequence). Trimming shortened V by 7 bases and J by 5 bases, and 11 bases separated the two germline ends. There are 12 residues in the CDR3. The CDR3 spells CASTFGRTEAFF. The CDR3 nucleotides read TGTGCCAGCACGTTTGGGAGGACTGAAGCTTTCTTT.

The table lists this clone with a few counts. The J gene is TRBJ1-1, the V gene TRBV30, with a possible D match to TRBD1 (5 bases). This CDR3 is 13 amino acids long. From germline, CDR1 is GTSNPN and CDR2 SVGIG (reference sequence). Trimming removed 0 bases at V and 1 base at J, with 6 bases between. The CDR3 bases are TGTGCCTGGAGTGTGCAGGGGAACACTGAAGCTTTCTTT. Its protein is CAWSVQGNTEAFF.

The table lists this clone with a count of one. CDR3 protein: CASRDPGQPYEQYF. CDR3 bases: TGTGCCAGCAGAGATCCGGGCCAACCCTACGAGCAGTACTTC. The V and J genes are TRBV6-5 and TRBJ2-7, with D unclear. The V gene's germline CDR1 is MNHEY and CDR2 SVGAGI. With 6 bases removed from V and 2 bases from J, the gap between germline ends came to 14 bases. There are 14 residues in the CDR3.

The rearrangement uses TRBV5-1 and TRBJ2-1, with 8 bases that match TRBD2. This CDR3 contains 17 residues. V was pared by 3 bases and J by 6 bases, with 14 bases of the junction left unmatched. Germline CDR1 reads SGHRS; CDR2 reads YFSETQ. CDR3 sequence reads: CASSSKYIAGTTNEQFF. The CDR3 DNA reads TGCGCCAGCAGCTCCAAGTACATAGCGGGAACCACCAATGAGCAGTTCTTC.

This chain uses TRBV7-3 with TRBJ1-5, with D unclear. The CDR3 is made up of 13 amino acids. V was trimmed by 6 bases and J by 1 base, leaving 7 bases between them. The germline V gene has CDR1 SGHTA and CDR2 FQGTGA. Here the CDR3 DNA reads TGTGCCAGCAGTCCGGACAGCAATCAGCCCCAGCATTTT. This encodes CASSPDSNQPQHF.

The chain recombines TRBV25-1 with TRBJ2-2, with D uncertain. This CDR3 has 15 residues. Trimming took 6 bases from V and 1 from J, leaving 12 bases between them. Germline V gene data show CDR1 as MGHDK and CDR2 as SYGVNS. DNA of the CDR3: TGTGCCAGCAGAGCCCAGTTAGGGAACACCGGGGAGCTGTTTTTT. Residues: CASRAQLGNTGELFF.

The chain employs TRBV10-3 and TRBJ2-1; D remains ambiguous. V was cut by 4 bases and J by 10 bases, with 8 bases left in between. The CDR3 covers 11 residues. CDR1 is ENHRY, CDR2 SYGVKD, per germline. CDR3 nucleotides: TGTGCCATCAGTGCAACGGAAGAGCAGTTCTTC. It is translated as CAISATEEQFF.

This clone was seen a handful of times. CDR3 loop: CASSLRTPAQPQHF. For the CDR3, the DNA is TGCGCCAGCAGCCTCAGGACCCCAGCGCAGCCCCAGCATTTT. This rearrangement joins TRBV4-1 to TRBJ1-5; D remains ambiguous. Trimming removed 4 bases at V and 7 bases at J, with 14 bases between. The CDR3 spans 14 residues. Germline CDR1 MGHRA, CDR2 YSYEKL.